Ten or more counts support the clone carrying this TCR beta chain. The authors' processing: Reference gene primer amplification gave nucleated cell count estimates. Measured with immunoSEQ multiplex PCR; TCRdb has only the in-frame clones, and not every one. The V and J calls and clone size are taken from that table; D and trimming were inferred from the DNA. Here the sample spans some 250,000 clones, approximately 86% being singletons. These data belong to a study of blood T cell repertoires in COVID-19. Across the study: Spain, Italy and the United States supplied samples that represented acute and convalescent COVID-19. PBMCs, B-cell-depleted T cells, or T cells were the source of the cDNA or gDNA that made up the material.

Germline-derived CDR1 and CDR2 are SGHAT and FQNNGV. V lost 1 base and J lost 3; bases outside the gene matches: 3. The CDR3 contains 14 residues. This clonotype originated in a man under 40 with active or convalescent COVID-19. This chain uses TRBV11-2 with TRBJ2-7; 7 nucleotides align to TRBD1. Sequencing was carried out using peripheral blood. The chain's CDR3 is CASSLGDSFYEQYF. DNA for the CDR3: TGTGCCAGCAGCTTAGGGGACAGCTTCTACGAGCAGTACTTC.